Sequencing of this T cell receptor beta chain was carried out in a study of blood T cell repertoires in COVID-19. The CDR3 totals 15 residues. V was clipped by 0 bases and J by 5 bases; unmatched bases: 3. Germline V gene lookup returns CDR1 MNHNY and CDR2 SVGAGI (reference sequence). Study processing details: For nucleated cells, counts were estimated from reference gene primer amplification. The method was immunoSEQ multiplex PCR; TCRdb's version includes in-frame clones alone and lacks a portion of them. D and trimming were read from the DNA, whereas the V and J calls and clone size are those reported in that table. The table includes 45,000 to 70,000 clones, over 75% detected once.

Sequencing input: peripheral blood. This chain uses TRBV6-6 with TRBJ1-1; TRBD1 aligns across 10 bases. The source is a man aged 60-69 years with acute or convalescent COVID-19. The CDR3 DNA reads as TGTGCCAGCAGTTACTCGGGGACAGGGGAGACTGAAGCTTTCTTT. It encodes CASSYSGTGETEAFF.